This T cell receptor (beta chain) originates from a study of cytomegalovirus exposure and HLA in healthy donors. The CDR3 is 13 amino acids. Germline V gives CDR1 SGHKS, CDR2 YYEKEE (reference sequence). Trimming stripped 4 bases from V and 3 bases from J, with 11 bases between. Primers: 60 Vbeta forward and 13 Jbeta reverse. Repertoires were generated with immunoSEQ multiplex PCR, while TCRdb's copy carries only in-frame clones and drops some. The data contain about 91,000 clones, roughly two thirds of them seen just once; the ten biggest clones take up about 2.3%. In the case of this clone: Antigen specificity is unknown.

Study-level results: The classifier reportedly diagnosed cytomegalovirus status with high specificity and sensitivity. Later genetic work tied a missense DCLRE1C variant to beta-chain V and J trimming.

The chain uses TRBV5-5 and TRBJ2-7; tentative D call: TRBD1 (6 bases). Sequencing was carried out using PBMCs. The TCR originated in a human donor in good health. The CDR3: CASSATGLYEQYF. In nucleotides, the CDR3 is TGTGCCAGCAGCGCGACAGGCCTCTACGAGCAGTACTTC.